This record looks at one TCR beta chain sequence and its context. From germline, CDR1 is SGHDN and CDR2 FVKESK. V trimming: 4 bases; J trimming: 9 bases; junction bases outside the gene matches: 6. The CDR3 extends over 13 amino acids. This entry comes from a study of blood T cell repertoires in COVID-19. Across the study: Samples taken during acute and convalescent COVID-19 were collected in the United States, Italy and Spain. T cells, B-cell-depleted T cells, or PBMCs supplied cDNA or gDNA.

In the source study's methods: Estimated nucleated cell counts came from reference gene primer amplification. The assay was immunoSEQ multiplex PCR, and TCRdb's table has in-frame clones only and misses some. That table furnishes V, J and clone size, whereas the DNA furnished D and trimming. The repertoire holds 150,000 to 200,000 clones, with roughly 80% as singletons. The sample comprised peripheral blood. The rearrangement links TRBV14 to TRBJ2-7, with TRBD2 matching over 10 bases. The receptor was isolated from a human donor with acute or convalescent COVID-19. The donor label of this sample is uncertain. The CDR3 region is CASSPGTSVLQYF. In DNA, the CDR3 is TGTGCCAGCAGCCCAGGGACTAGCGTTCTGCAGTACTTC.